The T cell receptor (beta chain) under discussion was sequenced for a study of cytomegalovirus exposure and HLA in healthy donors. This cohort consisted of healthy bone marrow donors. Use of 60 Vbeta and 13 Jbeta primers characterized the PCR. TCRdb's table, derived via immunoSEQ multiplex PCR, lists solely in-frame clones and lacks some. The sample consists of approximately 150,000 clones, more than 55% of them appearing once. Study-wide results and limits: Donors were assumed by presence/absence analyses to have roughly uniform sequencing depth.

As to this clone: The antigen is unknown.

CDR3 length equals 14 residues. In germline, CDR1 is SGHTA, CDR2 FQGTGA. V was pared by 6 bases and J by 9 bases, with 10 bases of the junction left unmatched. The gene calls are TRBV7-3 and TRBJ2-1; 8 bases map to TRBD2. This receptor was taken from a woman aged 60-75 years in good health and CMV-seronegative. Sequenced material: PBMCs. CDR3 coding DNA: TGTGCCAGCAGTGTAGCGGGAAATTTGGGTGAGCAGTTCTTC. Translating gives CASSVAGNLGEQFF.